This T cell receptor (beta chain) came from a study of blood T cell repertoires in COVID-19. Across the whole study: T cells, B-cell-depleted T cells, or PBMCs provided the cDNA or gDNA that served as material.

TCRdb keeps only in-frame clones here, not all; method: immunoSEQ multiplex PCR. The sample comprises about 180,000 clones, roughly 80% of which are singletons, and about 15% rests with the top ten. Those designated as exposed participants met a COVID-19 case within 2 weeks before study entry. There are 15 residues in the CDR3. Trimming took 1 base from V and 9 from J; bases not matched to a gene: 4. Germline loops: CDR1 SGHAT, CDR2 FQNNGV. The specimen sequenced was PBMCs or T cells enriched from blood (not recorded which). The V call is TRBV11-2, the J call TRBJ2-1, with 12 bases aligning to TRBD1. The sequence came from a man between 60 and 75 years old who had been exposed to COVID-19. The CDR3 DNA reads TGTGCCAGCAGCTTAGGGGGACAGGGGGCCGGTGAGCAGTTCTTC. It codes for CASSLGGQGAGEQFF. The whole variable domain, remainder taken from reference TRBV11-2 and TRBJ2-1, is EAGVAQSPRYKIIEKRQSVAFWCNPISGHATLYWYQQILGQGPKLLIQFQNNGVVDDSQLPKDRFSAERLKGVDSTLKIQPAKLEDSAVYLCASSLGGQGAGEQFFGPGTRLTVL.